Each of the 4 T cell receptor beta chains below was sequenced from the same sample in a study of sequential checkpoint blockade in melanoma. Documented treatment: randomized to nivolumab then ipilimumab (arm A) or the reverse (arm B). Sequencing was performed with immunoSEQ multiplex PCR; in TCRdb, only in-frame clones are kept and a portion is missing. This table has fewer than 10,000 clones, around nine tenths appearing once. The sequenced sample was CD8+ T cells sorted from blood (inferred from file names), obtained from a patient given nivolumab and ipilimumab in sequence. These receptors all come from a human donor with melanoma.

The V gene is TRBV28, the J gene TRBJ1-2, with a tentative D call TRBD1 (5 bases). CDR1 and CDR2 from the germline V gene are MDHEN and SYDVKM. This CDR3 has 15 amino acids. Between the trimmed V and J ends, which lost 2 bases and 7 bases, there was a span of 17 bases. The CDR3 sequence: CASSLGTGLSGGYTF. The CDR3, as DNA: TGTGCCAGCAGTTTAGGTACAGGCTTATCGGGTGGCTACACCTTC.

The chain uses TRBV7-9 and TRBJ1-5; D ambiguous. The germline gives CDR1 SEHNR, CDR2 FQNEAQ (reference sequence). Deletions cut 1 base from V and 3 bases from J, with 7 bases between. The CDR3 runs to 14 residues. CDR3 residues: CASSLGAFNQPQHF. CDR3 in DNA: TGTGCCAGCAGCTTAGGCGCGTTCAATCAGCCCCAGCATTTT.

The chain has TRBV27 and TRBJ2-7, with 8 bases that match TRBD2. The CDR3 totals 14 residues. CDR1 MNHEY and CDR2 SMNVEV come from the germline V gene (reference sequence). V lost 4 bases to trimming and J lost 9 bases; unmatched junction nucleotides: 11. The CDR3 loop is CASSSGGVRLVQYF. CDR3 in DNA: TGTGCCAGCAGTTCCGGGGGGGTACGGTTGGTGCAGTACTTC.

The chain couples TRBV27 to TRBJ1-1, with a weak D call TRBD1 (6 bases). The CDR3 length is 13 residues. Germline V lookup: CDR1 MNHEY, CDR2 SMNVEV (reference sequence). The V gene lost 6 bases and the J gene lost 4 bases, with 12 bases spanning the gap. The DNA of the CDR3 is TGTGCCAGCAGCCTAGGGGGGGGCACTGAAGCTTTCTTT. Encoded protein: CASSLGGGTEAFF.